These T cell receptor beta chains were read from a single sample in a study of shared clonotypes between healthy human individuals. Data came from immunoSEQ multiplex PCR; TCRdb stores just in-frame clones and leaves some out. The table includes 800,000 to 1,200,000 clones, around 78% detected once. Sequencing used memory CD4+ T cells from PBMCs. The origin of the receptors is a man between 18 and 35 years old in good health. Some clones in this sample may be carry-over from other donors' samples. CDR3s include the opening cysteine and the closing phenylalanine or tryptophan. Fields, in order: V gene, J gene, CDR3 length, clone size, CDR3 protein. Rows give clone size only sometimes, using once, few, many, or a class for an expanded clone.

v_call: TRBV28
j_call: TRBJ2-7
cdr3_length: 14
clone_size: NA
cdr3_aa: CASSFEASGYEQYF

v_call: TRBV28
j_call: TRBJ2-3
cdr3_length: 17
clone_size: NA
cdr3_aa: CASSPTRDSLSTDTQYF

v_call: TRBV30
j_call: TRBJ1-2
cdr3_length: 14
clone_size: few
cdr3_aa: CAWETGQGALGYTF

v_call: TRBV9
j_call: TRBJ2-3
cdr3_length: 17
clone_size: NA
cdr3_aa: CASSPHGGVGITDTQYF

v_call: TRBV5-3
j_call: TRBJ1-1
cdr3_length: 11
clone_size: few
cdr3_aa: CARALNTEAFF

v_call: TRBV7-8
j_call: TRBJ1-5
cdr3_length: 15
clone_size: NA
cdr3_aa: CASSLGGQGVVAQHF

v_call: TRBV28
j_call: TRBJ2-7
cdr3_length: 15
clone_size: NA
cdr3_aa: CASSLSGLPTYEQYF

v_call: TRBV5-1
j_call: TRBJ1-4
cdr3_length: 14
clone_size: NA
cdr3_aa: CASSLVGANEKLFF

v_call: TRBV6-1
j_call: TRBJ2-2
cdr3_length: 15
clone_size: NA
cdr3_aa: CASRRGTENTGELFF

v_call: TRBV7-9
j_call: TRBJ2-7
cdr3_length: 16
clone_size: NA
cdr3_aa: CASRSPPGQGFYEQYF

v_call: TRBV6-5
j_call: TRBJ1-2
cdr3_length: 13
clone_size: many
cdr3_aa: CASKLNREYGYTF

v_call: TRBV29-1
j_call: TRBJ1-3
cdr3_length: 14
clone_size: once
cdr3_aa: CSVGTDHSGNTIYF

v_call: TRBV27
j_call: TRBJ2-2
cdr3_length: 16
clone_size: NA
cdr3_aa: CASSSPPGRNTGELFF

v_call: TRBV6-1
j_call: TRBJ1-5
cdr3_length: 15
clone_size: once
cdr3_aa: CASTAGTHSNQPQHF

v_call: TRBV4-1
j_call: TRBJ2-7
cdr3_length: 15
clone_size: NA
cdr3_aa: CASSQATGRQYEQYF

v_call: TRBV7-9
j_call: TRBJ1-1
cdr3_length: 13
clone_size: many
cdr3_aa: CASSLVANTEAFF

v_call: TRBV5-1
j_call: TRBJ2-1
cdr3_length: 17
clone_size: many
cdr3_aa: CASSSPGLAGGSYEQFF

v_call: TRBV28
j_call: TRBJ1-5
cdr3_length: 15
clone_size: few
cdr3_aa: CASSSLTGGSQPQHF

v_call: TRBV4-3
j_call: TRBJ2-3
cdr3_length: 15
clone_size: NA
cdr3_aa: CASSPGTHFTDTQYF

v_call: TRBV4-3
j_call: TRBJ1-2
cdr3_length: 14
clone_size: NA
cdr3_aa: CASSQGRGYYGYTF

v_call: TRBV21-1
j_call: TRBJ1-4
cdr3_length: 14
clone_size: NA
cdr3_aa: CASRGDREPEKLFF

v_call: TRBV6-1
j_call: TRBJ1-2
cdr3_length: 14
clone_size: NA
cdr3_aa: CASSEIFINYGYTF

v_call: TRBV5-6
j_call: TRBJ2-2
cdr3_length: 15
clone_size: NA
cdr3_aa: CASTRGTLNTGELFF

v_call: TRBV25-1
j_call: TRBJ2-5
cdr3_length: 15
clone_size: NA
cdr3_aa: CASSEYGAAGRRRYF

v_call: TRBV7-2
j_call: TRBJ1-1
cdr3_length: 15
clone_size: NA
cdr3_aa: CASSPHRGLSTEAFF

v_call: TRBV7-9
j_call: TRBJ2-3
cdr3_length: 15
clone_size: once
cdr3_aa: CASSPGLAETDTQYF

v_call: TRBV7-2
j_call: TRBJ2-7
cdr3_length: 15
clone_size: NA
cdr3_aa: CASSATREVSYEQYF

v_call: TRBV19
j_call: TRBJ1-2
cdr3_length: 14
clone_size: NA
cdr3_aa: CTQRDRGANYGYTF

v_call: TRBV28
j_call: TRBJ1-1
cdr3_length: 15
clone_size: few
cdr3_aa: CASCPGQGARTEAFF

v_call: TRBV25-1
j_call: TRBJ2-7
cdr3_length: 13
clone_size: NA
cdr3_aa: CASRSDRGHEQYF

v_call: TRBV11-2
j_call: TRBJ1-4
cdr3_length: 17
clone_size: NA
cdr3_aa: CASSWGGSARTNEKLFF

v_call: TRBV4-2
j_call: TRBJ1-2
cdr3_length: 14
clone_size: once
cdr3_aa: CASKRTLVDYGYTF

v_call: TRBV7-2
j_call: TRBJ2-1
cdr3_length: 14
clone_size: once
cdr3_aa: CASSLRNGRGEQFF

v_call: TRBV7-9
j_call: TRBJ2-1
cdr3_length: 15
clone_size: NA
cdr3_aa: CASGFGLAVYNEQFF

v_call: TRBV20-1
j_call: TRBJ2-1
cdr3_length: 11
clone_size: NA
cdr3_aa: CSAPSYNEQFF

v_call: TRBV6-1
j_call: TRBJ1-1
cdr3_length: 13
clone_size: NA
cdr3_aa: CASITGANTEAFF

v_call: TRBV9
j_call: TRBJ2-1
cdr3_length: 15
clone_size: NA
cdr3_aa: CASSVAGAFGDEQFF

v_call: TRBV5-6
j_call: TRBJ1-4
cdr3_length: 15
clone_size: NA
cdr3_aa: CASSFMRGSNEKLFF

v_call: TRBV7-3
j_call: TRBJ1-1
cdr3_length: 13
clone_size: NA
cdr3_aa: CASSLQGATEAFF

v_call: TRBV7-2
j_call: TRBJ2-7
cdr3_length: 15
clone_size: NA
cdr3_aa: CASSLVTGGAYEQYF

v_call: TRBV5-1
j_call: TRBJ2-7
cdr3_length: 14
clone_size: NA
cdr3_aa: CASSVRGGVSEQYF

v_call: TRBV6-1
j_call: TRBJ2-4
cdr3_length: 15
clone_size: NA
cdr3_aa: CASRMDRGLVDIQYF